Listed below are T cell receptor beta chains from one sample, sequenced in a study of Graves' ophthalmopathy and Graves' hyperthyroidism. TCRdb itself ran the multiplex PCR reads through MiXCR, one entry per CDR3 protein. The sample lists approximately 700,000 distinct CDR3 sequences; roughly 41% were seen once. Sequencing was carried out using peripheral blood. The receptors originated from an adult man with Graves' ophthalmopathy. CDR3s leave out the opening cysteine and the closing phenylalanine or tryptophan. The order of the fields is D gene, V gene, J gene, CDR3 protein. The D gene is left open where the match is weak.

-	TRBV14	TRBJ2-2	ASSRTNTGELF
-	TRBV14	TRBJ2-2	ASSQGDPLETGELF
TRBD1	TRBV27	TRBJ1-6	ASSSNRGTNSPLH
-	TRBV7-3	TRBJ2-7	ASSSGAVSYEQY
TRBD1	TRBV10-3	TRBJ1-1	AIAGQGGTEAF
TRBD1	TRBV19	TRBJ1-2	ASSLPDRGRGYT
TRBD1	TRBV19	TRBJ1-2	ASSARDRSNYGYT
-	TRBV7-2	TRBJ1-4	ASSFGTTLIGEKLF
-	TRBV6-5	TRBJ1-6	ASRPPGSYYSPLH
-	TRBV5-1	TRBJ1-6	ASSLSNRDNSPLH
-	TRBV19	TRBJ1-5	ASSRLPNQPQH
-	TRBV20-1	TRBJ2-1	SARVPGRSSYNEQF
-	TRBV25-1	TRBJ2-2	ASSTYRVTGELF
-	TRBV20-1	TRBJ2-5	SALTELQETQY
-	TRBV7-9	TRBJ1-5	ASSRAGTSGTQH
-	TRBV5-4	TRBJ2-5	ASSLVGQWETQY
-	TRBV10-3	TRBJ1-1	ASSYPDPVNTEAF
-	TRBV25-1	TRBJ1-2	ASRLGGFNYGYT
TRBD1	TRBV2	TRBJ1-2	ASIPGQATTYGYT
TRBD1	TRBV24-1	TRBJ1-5	ASSYSPGQGHQPQH